The 8 T cell receptor beta chains given below trace back to one sample, sequenced in a study of control samples from healthy donors and cancer patients. Assay: immunoSEQ multiplex PCR; the TCRdb copy retains only in-frame clones and omits some. In the table there are tens of thousands of clones, less than 90% of which are singletons. The sequencing sample was made of PBMCs. These receptor sequences come from a woman aged 50 to 65 with colorectal cancer.

The chain employs TRBV28 and TRBJ2-7, with D possibly being TRBD1 or TRBD2 (6 bases each). This CDR3 is built from 14 residues. Trimming stripped 2 bases from V and 2 bases from J, with 10 bases between. Germline CDR1 MDHEN, CDR2 SYDVKM. The CDR3 sequence: CASSLPGATYEQYV. CDR3 in DNA: TGTGCCAGCAGTTTACCGGGGGCGACCTACGAGCAGTACGTC.

The chain couples TRBV6-5 to TRBJ1-5; possible D gene TRBD1, 5 bases. Deletions cut 5 bases from V and 1 base from J, with 12 bases between. CDR1 is MNHEY, CDR2 SVGAGI, per germline. This CDR3 has 15 residues. This CDR3 reads CASSPGWGSNQPQHF. In DNA, the CDR3 is TGTGCCAGCAGTCCAGGGTGGGGGAGCAATCAGCCCCAGCATTTT.

This clone showed up just once. V and J are TRBV7-2 and TRBJ2-1; 7 bases are shared with TRBD2. Per the germline V gene, CDR1 is SGHTA and CDR2 is FQGNSA. The CDR3 covers 13 residues. V gave up 2 bases and J gave up 9 bases; unmatched junction bases: 4. The CDR3 is CASSLFREGEQFF. Here the CDR3 DNA reads TGTGCCAGCAGCTTATTCAGGGAGGGTGAGCAGTTCTTC.

This chain links TRBV20-1 with TRBJ1-2, with D unclear. CDR3 length: 11 amino acids. V was cut by 4 bases and J by 3 bases, with 6 bases left in between. Germline V gene data show CDR1 as DFQATT and CDR2 as SNEGSKA (reference sequence). CDR3 nucleotides: TGCAGTGCTATCATGGACTATGGCTACACCTTC. Its translation is CSAIMDYGYTF.

This chain joins TRBV5-1 and TRBJ2-1, with 9 nucleotides matching TRBD1. The CDR3 totals 14 residues. Germline assignment: CDR1 SGHRS and CDR2 YFSETQ. V lost 4 bases, J lost 7 bases, and 6 bases stayed unmatched. The CDR3 coding sequence is TGCGCCAGCAGCCCCGGGACAGGGCGTAATGAGCAGTTCTTC. Its translation: CASSPGTGRNEQFF.

The chain is built from TRBV5-6 and TRBJ2-7, with D perhaps matching TRBD2 (5 bases). The CDR3 is 13 amino acids. Germline V gene lookup returns CDR1 SGHDT and CDR2 YYEEEE. V shed 5 bases and J shed 4 bases, with 13 bases lying between them. Here the CDR3 DNA reads TGTGCCAGCAGTGGTCCTCGGGGATACGAGCAGTACGTC. It translates to CASSGPRGYEQYV.

This chain uses TRBV7-2 with TRBJ2-2, with D possibly being TRBD1 or TRBD2 (7 bases each). V gave up 11 bases and J gave up 4 bases, with 20 bases separating them. Germline V gene data show CDR1 as SGHTA and CDR2 as FQGNSA. The CDR3 sequence is 15 residues long. CDR3 loop: CAVGEGADGTGELFF. CDR3 sequence (DNA): TGTGCCGTCGGGGAGGGGGCGGACGGCACCGGGGAGCTGTTTTTT.

This clone was found a few times. The genes are TRBV19 and TRBJ1-4; the D gene is possibly TRBD1 (6 bases). V was shortened by 4 bases and J by 4 bases, with 25 bases between the two germline ends. Looked up from germline, CDR1 is LNHDA and CDR2 is SQIVND (reference sequence). The CDR3 runs 19 residues. The CDR3 spells CASSTHYRDEDLINEKLFF. DNA of the CDR3: TGTGCCAGTAGTACCCACTACAGGGACGAAGACTTAATTAATGAAAAACTGTTTTTT.